This paragraph reports one T cell receptor (beta chain). The antigen is undetermined. A single record per CDR3 protein comes from TCRdb applying MiXCR to the reads. The table shows some 940,000 distinct CDR3 sequences, with 30% to 40% occurring only once. Germline V lookup: CDR1 MNHEY, CDR2 SVGEGT. The V and J ends lost 4 bases and 5 bases respectively, with 12 bases between them. The CDR3 length is 14 residues. The entry originates in a study of T cell repertoires in cytomegalovirus infection. The study, taken as a whole, reports: The ex vivo response showed dominance by HLA-C-restricted CMV-specific TCR beta clonotypes.

The clonotype comes from a human donor in good health (CMV status not recorded). Some clones in this sample may be carry-over from other donors' samples. The source was cultured CD8+ T cells from PBMCs, collected from culture after CMV antigen stimulation. The genes are TRBV6-2 or TRBV6-3 and TRBJ2-1, with D perhaps matching TRBD2 (5 bases). DNA for the CDR3: TGTGCCAGCAGTTCCGCCGGGGTCCACAATGAGCAGTTCTTC. This codes for CASSSAGVHNEQFF.